This TCR beta chain came from a study of beta chain features in type 1 diabetes. The ends were cut back, 0 bases at V and 0 bases at J, with 11 bases in the middle. From germline, CDR1 is LGHNA and CDR2 YSLEER. The CDR3 is 17 residues long. This clone has more than one count but fewer than ten. Every isolated RNA sample was fully reverse transcribed, so sequencing captured expressed TCRB transcripts. The table came from immunoSEQ multiplex PCR; TCRdb's copy has only in-frame clones and leaves some out. The sample carries 150,000 to 190,000 clones, less than 9.5% recorded once. This TCR derives from a man aged 18 to 29 in good health. J is TRBJ1-4 and V is TRBV4-3, with D hard to call. Source material: central memory CD4+ T cells from blood. The CDR3 DNA follows: TGCGCCAGCAGCCAAGATATCTCGAGTGCAACTAATGAAAAACTGTTTTTT. It yields the protein CASSQDISSATNEKLFF.